This TCR beta chain was sequenced during a study of CD8 T cells in ankylosing spondylitis. Germline lookup yields CDR1 MNHEY and CDR2 SVGEGT. The CDR3 sequence is 14 residues long. V was trimmed by 2 bases and J by 3 bases, leaving 11 bases between them. Study results and limitations: Apparently characteristic of ankylosing spondylitis blood was a TCR beta motif (eight highly homologous variants).

The sample holds many counts of this clonotype. The antigen remains undetermined. TCRdb analysed the 5' RACE reads with MiXCR anew, one entry per CDR3 protein. The data hold more than 400,000 distinct CDR3 sequences, with about 5.7% observed a single time. This TCR was sampled from a male donor with ankylosing spondylitis. Material for sequencing was blood, either unsorted or a sorted T cell fraction (not recorded which). The chain employs TRBV6-2 or TRBV6-3 and TRBJ2-7; D perhaps matches TRBD1 (7 bases). CDR3 region: CASSYGGTDYEQYF. The CDR3 nucleotides read TGTGCCAGCAGTTACGGCGGGACAGACTACGAGCAGTACTTC.